This entry lists 6 T cell receptor beta chains sequenced from one sample in a study of blood T cells in healthy people across ages. A second PCR, run for roughly 7 to 12 cycles, used a sample-barcoded 5' primer plus a J-beta primer mix. TCRdb ran MiXCR on the 5' RACE reads and lists one entry per CDR3 protein. This table holds around 1,500,000 distinct CDR3 sequences, 28% found once. The specimen was blood. The receptors were sampled from a woman younger than 45 in good health.

A note on this clonotype: One end of the junction does not line up with germline, which may come from a read error. The rearrangement uses TRBV5-1 and TRBJ2-7; 7 bases match TRBD2. Looked up from germline, CDR1 is SGHRS and CDR2 is YFSETQ. CDR3 length: 13 amino acids. CDR3: CACSLGGTYEQYF. In DNA form, the CDR3 reads TGCGCCTGCAGCTTGGGGGGGACCTACGAGCAGTACTTC.

This clonotype has a handful of counts. DNA for the CDR3: TGTGCCAGCACCTTACGGGGCACAGGATACGAGCAGTACTTC. Translated, it gives CASTLRGTGYEQYF. The rearrangement joins TRBV28 to TRBJ2-7, with D perhaps matching TRBD1 or TRBD2 (5 bases each). CDR3 length: 14 residues. With 7 bases removed from V and 4 bases from J, the gap between germline ends came to 17 bases. Germline-derived CDR1 and CDR2 are MDHEN and SYDVKM.

About this clonotype itself: A much more abundant neighbour one base away suggests this may be a read error. The chain has TRBV12-3 or TRBV12-4 and TRBJ2-3, with 8 bases lining up with TRBD2. Trimming at V came to 6 bases and at J to 8 bases, leaving 16 bases not matched to a gene. This CDR3 is 16 amino acids long. This CDR3 is CASSPLGGGGSGTQYF. In DNA, the CDR3 is TGTGCCAGCAGCCCGCTCGGGGGCGGGGGGTCAGGTACGCAGTATTTT.

The V and J genes are TRBV18 and TRBJ2-3; 8 positions agree with TRBD2. With 0 bases clipped from V and 6 bases from J, the junction kept 5 bases outside the gene matches. This CDR3 has 15 amino acids. Germline CDR1 KGHSH, CDR2 LQKENI. The DNA of the CDR3 is TGTGCCAGCTCACCACCGGCCGGGGGGGCCGATACGCAGTATTTT. It specifies CASSPPAGGADTQYF.

The chain couples TRBV6-2 or TRBV6-3 to TRBJ1-2; possible D gene TRBD1, 5 bases. Per the germline V gene, CDR1 is MNHEY and CDR2 is SVGEGT. This CDR3 is built from 12 residues. The V end was cut by 7 bases, the J end by 10 bases, with 16 bases between. CDR3 sequence: CASNTQDHDYTF. In DNA, the CDR3 is TGTGCCAGCAACACACAGGACCATGACTACACCTTC.

The V and J genes are TRBV7-2 and TRBJ2-7; TRBD1 is a possible D gene (6 bases). In germline, CDR1 is SGHTA, CDR2 FQGNSA. V was cut by 5 bases and J by 7 bases, with 18 bases left in between. The CDR3 is made up of 14 amino acids. CDR3 nucleotide sequence: TGTGCCAGCAGCCACGGAAGATACAGGGCTGAGCAGTACTTC. It codes for CASSHGRYRAEQYF.